These 10 T cell receptor beta chains share one sample of origin, sequenced in a study of cytomegalovirus exposure and HLA in healthy donors. This PCR relied on a set of 60 Vbeta primers and 13 Jbeta primers. Libraries were prepared by immunoSEQ multiplex PCR; TCRdb keeps only in-frame clonotypes and omits some of them. The sample contains 150,000 or so clones, 65% to 70% of which appear only once. Sequenced material: PBMCs. These receptors all come from a man aged 25-45 years in good health and CMV-seropositive.

The V gene is TRBV7-7, the J gene TRBJ2-3; 9 positions match TRBD2. Germline-derived CDR1 and CDR2 are SSHAT and FNYEAQ (reference sequence). This CDR3 is 15 amino acids long. V dropped 5 bases and J dropped 4; count of bases not matched to a gene: 7. The CDR3 DNA reads as TGTGCCAGCAGCCCGACTAGCGGTCCTTCAGATACGCAGTATTTT. Translating gives CASSPTSGPSDTQYF.

This clone is medium-sized in the sample. This chain links TRBV15 with TRBJ1-4; D may be TRBD1 (6 bases). The CDR3 runs 15 residues. CDR1 is LNHNV and CDR2 is YYDKDF in the germline V gene (reference sequence). V dropped 3 bases and J dropped 7 bases, with 15 bases sitting between them. CDR3 protein: CATSRETGSPEKLFF. CDR3 coding DNA: TGTGCCACCAGCAGGGAGACAGGCTCTCCTGAAAAACTGTTTTTT.

DNA for the CDR3: TGTGCCAGCAGCTTCGGGACACCCCAAGAGACCCAGTACTTC. Its protein is CASSFGTPQETQYF. The J gene is TRBJ2-5, the V gene TRBV7-9; TRBD1 is a possible D gene (6 bases). V lost 3 bases and J 1 base, leaving 9 bases between the germline ends. Germline V gene sequence: CDR1 SEHNR, CDR2 FQNEAQ (reference sequence). There are 14 residues in the CDR3.

The sample holds one count of this clone. The chain has TRBV7-9 and TRBJ1-2, with TRBD1 identical over 8 bases. Germline lookup yields CDR1 SEHNR and CDR2 FQNEAQ (reference sequence). This CDR3 is 15 amino acids long. Losses at the gene ends were 3 bases for V and 3 bases for J; bases not matched to a gene: 6. The CDR3 DNA reads TGTGCCAGCAGCTTTTCAGGGGGCAGCGACTATGGCTACACCTTC. Its translation is CASSFSGGSDYGYTF.

This chain links TRBV28 with TRBJ1-2; 8 bases match TRBD1. This CDR3 has 14 amino acids. Germline V gene sequence: CDR1 MDHEN, CDR2 SYDVKM. Trimming at V came to 6 bases and at J to 2 bases, leaving 5 bases not matched to a gene. CDR3 residues: CASRSTGGNYGYTF. CDR3 nucleotide sequence: TGTGCCAGCAGGTCCACAGGGGGAAACTATGGCTACACCTTC.

The chain recombines TRBV5-1 with TRBJ2-3; 13 nucleotides line up with TRBD2. V was clipped by 4 bases and J by 2 bases; unmatched bases: 4. The CDR3 is made up of 16 amino acids. Germline-derived CDR1 and CDR2 are SGHRS and YFSETQ. The CDR3 loop reads CASSLGTSGTTDTQYF. CDR3 nucleotide sequence: TGCGCCAGCAGCCTCGGGACTAGCGGGACCACAGATACGCAGTATTTT.

The gene calls are TRBV13 and TRBJ2-3; D is unresolved. V lost 4 bases to trimming and J lost 0 bases, with 11 bases between them. The CDR3 length is 15 residues. Germline V gene sequence: CDR1 PRHDT, CDR2 FYEKMQ (reference sequence). The DNA of the CDR3 is TGTGCCAGCAGCTACGCCTCTATGAGCACAGATACGCAGTATTTT. This translates into CASSYASMSTDTQYF. The complete variable domain, with remaining parts taken from reference TRBV13 and TRBJ2-3, reads AAGVIQSPRHLIKEKRETATLKCYPIPRHDTVYWYQQGPGQDPQFLISFYEKMQSDKGSIPDRFSAQQFSDYHSELNMSSLELGDSALYFCASSYASMSTDTQYFGPGTRLTVL.

The genes are TRBV25-1 and TRBJ2-7, with 9 positions matching TRBD2. V dropped 5 bases and J dropped 2; count of bases not matched to a gene: 7. Germline CDR1 and CDR2: MGHDK and SYGVNS. CDR3 size: 15 residues. CDR3 residues: CASSRTSGRPYEQYF. The DNA of the CDR3 is TGTGCCAGCAGTCGGACGAGCGGGAGGCCCTACGAGCAGTACTTC.

This clone came up once. V gene TRBV7-6 combines with J gene TRBJ2-3; D remains ambiguous. The V and J ends lost 5 bases and 2 bases respectively, with 8 bases between them. The CDR3 consists of 13 residues. Per germline, CDR1 SGHVS and CDR2 FNYEAQ. CDR3 nucleotide sequence: TGTGCCAGCAGCCCAACTATCACAGATACGCAGTATTTT. It translates to CASSPTITDTQYF.

The chain recombines TRBV7-2 with TRBJ1-1; no definite D call. CDR3 size: 14 residues. V was trimmed by 1 base and J by 9 bases, leaving 15 bases between them. From germline, CDR1 is SGHTA and CDR2 FQGNSA. CDR3 DNA: TGTGCCAGCAGCTTAGACGGAACGGCCAGGAAAGCTTTCTTT. This translates into CASSLDGTARKAFF.